This T cell receptor beta chain was captured by sequencing in a study of T cell responses to AZD1222 COVID-19 vaccine (TCRdb year 2021). In the study overall: AZD1222 recipients whose second dose came at about 4 weeks and those whose second dose came at about 12 weeks were combined into one group, since spike-specific TCR depth and breadth did not differ between the two schedules. Trial participants were enrolled by age into subgroups of 18-55, 56-69 and 70-plus years, and roughly 150, 30 and 60 TCR-sequenced participants, respectively, were included in these subgroups. TCR sequencing covered over 230 trial participants: 207 given two doses of AZD1222 and 26 given two doses of MenACWY control vaccine.

The CDR3 regions of human TCRbeta chains were subjected to immunosequencing. The authors' analysis ran thus. TCRs in the repertoires were compared against a reference library of SARS-CoV-2-specific TCRs that had been generated with the MIRA antigen-specificity platform. Breadth was defined as the fraction of unique TCRs that were SARS-CoV-2-associated, and depth was defined as the fraction of total T cells that were SARS-CoV-2-associated. Using the MIRA data, each spike-specific TCR was assigned both to the spike region to which the TCR was reactive and to a CD4 or CD8 class. Log10-transformed breadth and depth values were compared by one-way ANOVA with Sidak's multiple comparisons tests. Sourced from immuneACCESS, this table was stored by TCRdb with only in-frame sequences that have V and J called. A share of the clones is absent; for the studies checked, an unresolved V gene accounts for under half, and the remainder has no known explanation. Clone size and the V and J calls come from that table; the DNA yielded D and trimming. The sample has 100,000 to 150,000 clones on record, roughly nine tenths of them singletons. About 7% of the sample is held by the ten biggest clonotypes.

Overall results and qualifications from the work: In the small 56-69-year group, the increase in depth fell short of significance, most likely because of low power. Conclusions about previously exposed vaccinees are limited, since just a handful of AZD1222 recipients were seropositive for SARS-CoV-2 at baseline. The whole spike protein was spanned by vaccine-associated CD4 TCRs, and dominant responses were seen in regions 160-218 and 743-854. Reportedly, almost half of the unique spike-specific TCRs recognized epitopes lying outside the regions that are mutated in the B.1.351 and B.1.1.7 variants. Participants were mostly white British and included more females than males, and it was suggested by the authors that clonal diversity may have been underestimated. Because no day 14 peak-response samples were available, the repertoires could be characterized only after the peak T cell response. A significant rise in spike-specific TCR breadth and depth was observed after two AZD1222 doses relative to day 0 and relative to MenACWY recipients.

The sample's time point label is to be understood as: baseline before first vaccination. Vaccinee samples came from UK trials COV001 and COV002, including a single-blind randomized controlled phase 2/3 trial of AZD1222 (ChAdOx1 nCoV-19) in healthy adults. Trial participant PBMC samples were collected at day 0 and day 28 after the second dose for TCRbeta chain sequencing. CDR1 and CDR2 are read off the germline V gene as MNHEY and SVGAGI. Between the V and J ends, shortened by 4 bases and 13 bases respectively, the junction contains 11 bases. Counted from cysteine to phenylalanine, this CDR3 has 12 amino acids. Only the CDR3 part of the read is kept: 36 bases, read in frame from the first base. In regard to this clone: No antigen is known for it. No base qualities exist here, and no much larger clone lies one base off it.

The sample was peripheral blood, taken on day 0 of AZD1222 vaccination. The chain joins TRBV6-5 to TRBJ1-6; a tentative D match to TRBD1 spans 5 bases. This receptor was taken from an adult in good health. CDR3 loop: CASSLGTAPLHF. The base sequence is TGTGCCAGCAGTTTGGGGACGGCTCCCCTCCACTTT.